The subject of this entry is one T cell receptor beta chain. TCRdb keeps only in-frame clones here, not all; method: immunoSEQ multiplex PCR. The sample holds approximately 14,000 clones, 65% to 85% seen once. Between the trimmed V and J ends, which lost 0 bases and 3 bases, there was a span of 9 bases. Germline loops: CDR1 LNHNV, CDR2 YYDKDF (reference sequence). This CDR3 is 14 amino acids long. This sample stems from a study of T cells after somatic rescue of genetic block. The sequence came from a boy younger than 18. The genes are TRBV15 and TRBJ2-7; no clear D gene. Sequencing was carried out using peripheral blood mononuclear cells (PBMCs). This CDR3 is CATSRDAWSYEQYF. The CDR3 coding sequence is TGTGCCACCAGCAGAGATGCCTGGAGCTACGAGCAGTACTTC.